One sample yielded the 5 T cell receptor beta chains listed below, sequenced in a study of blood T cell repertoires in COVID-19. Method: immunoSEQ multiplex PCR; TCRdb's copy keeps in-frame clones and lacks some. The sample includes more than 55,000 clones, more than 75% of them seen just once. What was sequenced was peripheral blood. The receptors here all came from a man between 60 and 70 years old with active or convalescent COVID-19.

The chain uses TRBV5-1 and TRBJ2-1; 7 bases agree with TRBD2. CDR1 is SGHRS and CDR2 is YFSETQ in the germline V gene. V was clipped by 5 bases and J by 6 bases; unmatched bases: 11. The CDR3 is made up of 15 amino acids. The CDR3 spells CASSLIAGEGNEQFF. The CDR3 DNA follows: TGCGCCAGCAGTTTAATAGCGGGTGAGGGCAATGAGCAGTTCTTC.

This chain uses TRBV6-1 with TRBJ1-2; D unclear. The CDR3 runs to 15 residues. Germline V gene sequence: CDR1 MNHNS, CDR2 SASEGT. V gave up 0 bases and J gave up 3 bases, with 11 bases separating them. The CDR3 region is CASSEASVGHYGYTF. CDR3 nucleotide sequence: TGTGCCAGCAGTGAAGCGTCCGTTGGGCACTATGGCTACACCTTC.

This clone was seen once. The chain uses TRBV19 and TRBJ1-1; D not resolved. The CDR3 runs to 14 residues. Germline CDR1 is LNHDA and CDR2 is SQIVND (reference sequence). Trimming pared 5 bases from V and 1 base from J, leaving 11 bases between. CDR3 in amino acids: CASSLRGSNTEAFF. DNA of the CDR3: TGTGCCAGTAGTCTCCGGGGTTCGAACACTGAAGCTTTCTTT.

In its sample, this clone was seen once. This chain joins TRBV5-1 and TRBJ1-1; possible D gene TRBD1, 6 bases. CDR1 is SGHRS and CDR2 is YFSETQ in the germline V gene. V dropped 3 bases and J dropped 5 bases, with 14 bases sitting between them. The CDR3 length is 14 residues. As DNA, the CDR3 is TGCGCCAGCAGCTCCCGGGAAGGGGGTACTGAAGCTTTCTTT. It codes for CASSSREGGTEAFF.

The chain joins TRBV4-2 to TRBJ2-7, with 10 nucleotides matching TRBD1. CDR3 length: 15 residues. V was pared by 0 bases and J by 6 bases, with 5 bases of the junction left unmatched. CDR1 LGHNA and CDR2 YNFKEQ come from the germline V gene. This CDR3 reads CASSQDSTGGSEQYF. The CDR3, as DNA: TGTGCCAGCAGCCAAGATTCGACAGGGGGCTCCGAGCAGTACTTC.